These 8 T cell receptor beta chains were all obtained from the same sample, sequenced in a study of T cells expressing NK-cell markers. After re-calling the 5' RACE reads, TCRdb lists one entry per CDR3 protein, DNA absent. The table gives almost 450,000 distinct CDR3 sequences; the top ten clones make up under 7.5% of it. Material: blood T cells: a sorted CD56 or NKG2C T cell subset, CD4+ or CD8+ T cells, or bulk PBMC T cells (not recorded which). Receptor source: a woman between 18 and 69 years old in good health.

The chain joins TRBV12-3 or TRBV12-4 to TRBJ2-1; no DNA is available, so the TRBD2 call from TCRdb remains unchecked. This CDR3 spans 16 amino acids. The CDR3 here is CASSKPGLRTYNEQFF.

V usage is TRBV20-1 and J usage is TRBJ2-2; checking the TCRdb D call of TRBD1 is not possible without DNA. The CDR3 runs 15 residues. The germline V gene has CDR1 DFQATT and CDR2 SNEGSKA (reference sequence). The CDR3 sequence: CSARNRGRRGGELFF.

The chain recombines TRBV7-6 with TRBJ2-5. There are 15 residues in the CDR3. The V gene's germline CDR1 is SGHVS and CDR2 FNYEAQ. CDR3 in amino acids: CASSLAYLYQETQYF.

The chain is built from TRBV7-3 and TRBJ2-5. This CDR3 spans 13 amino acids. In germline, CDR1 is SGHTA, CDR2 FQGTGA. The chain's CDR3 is CASSRRLSETQYF.

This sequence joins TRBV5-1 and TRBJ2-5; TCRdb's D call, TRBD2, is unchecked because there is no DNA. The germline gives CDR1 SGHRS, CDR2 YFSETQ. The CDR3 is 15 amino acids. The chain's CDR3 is CASSLGASGQETQYF.

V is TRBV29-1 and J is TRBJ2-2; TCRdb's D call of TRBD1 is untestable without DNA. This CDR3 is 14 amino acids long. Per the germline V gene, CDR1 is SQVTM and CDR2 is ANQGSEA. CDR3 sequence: CSVGDREDTGELFF.

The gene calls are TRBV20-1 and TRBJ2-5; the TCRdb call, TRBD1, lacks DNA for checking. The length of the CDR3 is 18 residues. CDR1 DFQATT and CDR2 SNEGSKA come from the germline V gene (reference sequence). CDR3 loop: CSARSHQGADTLQETQYF.

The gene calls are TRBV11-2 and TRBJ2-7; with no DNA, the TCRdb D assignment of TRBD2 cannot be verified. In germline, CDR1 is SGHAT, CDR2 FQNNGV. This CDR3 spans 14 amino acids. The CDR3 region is CASSLAGELYEQYF. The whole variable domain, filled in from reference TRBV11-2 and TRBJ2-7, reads EAGVAQSPRYKIIEKRQSVAFWCNPISGHATLYWYQQILGQGPKLLIQFQNNGVVDDSQLPKDRFSAERLKGVDSTLKIQPAKLEDSAVYLCASSLAGELYEQYFGPGTRLTVT.